The 10 T cell receptor beta chains listed next were all sequenced from one sample in a study of cytomegalovirus exposure and HLA in healthy donors. PCR employed 60 Vbeta and 13 Jbeta primers. Here immunoSEQ multiplex PCR was the method, and the copy in TCRdb shows in-frame clones only, minus some. The sample records under 200,000 clones, roughly 81% being singletons. The sample taken for sequencing was PBMCs. Receptors originate from a woman in her fifties or sixties in good health and CMV-seronegative.

The chain combines TRBV5-4 with TRBJ2-1, with 7 bases fitting TRBD2. Germline values: CDR1 SGHNT, CDR2 YYREEE (reference sequence). The CDR3 sequence is 16 residues long. J lost 8 bases, V lost 1 base, and 12 bases had no gene match. The CDR3 DNA reads TGTGCCAGCAGCTTGCCCCGGGCGGGAGTGGCAGATGAGCAGTTCTTC. Its protein is CASSLPRAGVADEQFF.

The V and J genes are TRBV5-5 and TRBJ1-1; D might be TRBD1 (6 bases). Trimming removed 4 bases from V and 5 bases from J, with 9 bases in between. This CDR3 spans 12 amino acids. Germline-derived CDR1 and CDR2 are SGHKS and YYEKEE (reference sequence). CDR3 protein: CASSMRGTEAFF. The CDR3 DNA is TGTGCCAGCAGCATGAGGGGGACTGAAGCTTTCTTT.

V gene TRBV28 combines with J gene TRBJ1-1; a weak D match, TRBD1 (5 bases). V was pared by 2 bases and J by 4 bases, with 8 bases between. CDR3 size: 13 residues. Germline V gene sequence: CDR1 MDHEN, CDR2 SYDVKM. The CDR3, as DNA: TGTGCCAGCAGTTTAAAGGGGCGCACTGAAGCTTTCTTT. It codes for CASSLKGRTEAFF.

V is TRBV7-2 and J is TRBJ2-1, with 12 nucleotides matching TRBD2. Losses at the gene ends were 5 bases for V and 8 bases for J; bases not matched to a gene: 7. The CDR3 is 15 residues long. Germline V gives CDR1 SGHTA, CDR2 FQGNSA. The chain's CDR3 is CASSLTSGRFDEQFF. The DNA for the CDR3 is TGTGCCAGCAGCCTGACTAGCGGGAGATTCGATGAGCAGTTCTTC.

The rearrangement joins TRBV5-1 to TRBJ1-1; D gene ambiguous. The CDR3 consists of 15 residues. Germline CDR1 SGHRS, CDR2 YFSETQ. Trimming cost V 0 bases and J 1 base, with 10 bases left between them. CDR3 in DNA: TGCGCCAGCAGCTTGGGATCCGGAGGGAACACTGAAGCTTTCTTT. It is translated as CASSLGSGGNTEAFF.

The rearrangement links TRBV15 to TRBJ1-5; D gene ambiguous. The germline gives CDR1 LNHNV, CDR2 YYDKDF (reference sequence). The CDR3 loop spans 14 amino acids. V shed 0 bases and J shed 6 bases, with 9 bases lying between them. CDR3 loop: CATSRDTETQPQHF. The CDR3 DNA is TGTGCCACCAGCAGAGATACAGAAACTCAGCCCCAGCATTTT.

This rearrangement joins TRBV5-1 to TRBJ1-1; no clear D. V lost 1 base and J lost 4, with 8 bases in between. The CDR3 runs 13 residues. Germline CDR1 is SGHRS and CDR2 is YFSETQ. The CDR3 region has the DNA TGCGCCAGCAGCTTGAACGGCGGCACTGAAGCTTTCTTT. Protein: CASSLNGGTEAFF.

J is TRBJ1-5 and V is TRBV28; 7 nucleotides match TRBD1. CDR3 length: 13 residues. Trimming cost V 8 bases and J 2 bases; bases outside gene matches: 3. Per the germline V gene, CDR1 is MDHEN and CDR2 is SYDVKM. The CDR3 DNA follows: TGTGCCAGCCACAGGGGTGGCAATCAGCCCCAGCATTTT. The encoded protein is CASHRGGNQPQHF.

The CDR3 loop is CASSLVLAGGSSTDTQYF. In DNA form, the CDR3 reads TGTGCCAGCAGCTTAGTTCTAGCGGGAGGGTCTAGCACAGATACGCAGTATTTT. The V and J genes are TRBV7-2 and TRBJ2-3; 12 nucleotides agree with TRBD2. With 1 base clipped from V and 0 bases from J, the junction kept 5 bases outside the gene matches. Germline V gene lookup returns CDR1 SGHTA and CDR2 FQGNSA. The CDR3 is 18 amino acids.

This clone is a singleton in its sample. J is TRBJ2-3 and V is TRBV29-1; the match to TRBD1 covers 9 bases. Germline loops: CDR1 SQVTM, CDR2 ANQGSEA. The V and J ends lost 7 bases and 0 bases, in that order; junction bases with no gene match: 2. The CDR3 runs to 13 residues. The CDR3 nucleotides read TGCAGCGCCGGGACAGGGAGCACAGATACGCAGTATTTT. It specifies CSAGTGSTDTQYF.